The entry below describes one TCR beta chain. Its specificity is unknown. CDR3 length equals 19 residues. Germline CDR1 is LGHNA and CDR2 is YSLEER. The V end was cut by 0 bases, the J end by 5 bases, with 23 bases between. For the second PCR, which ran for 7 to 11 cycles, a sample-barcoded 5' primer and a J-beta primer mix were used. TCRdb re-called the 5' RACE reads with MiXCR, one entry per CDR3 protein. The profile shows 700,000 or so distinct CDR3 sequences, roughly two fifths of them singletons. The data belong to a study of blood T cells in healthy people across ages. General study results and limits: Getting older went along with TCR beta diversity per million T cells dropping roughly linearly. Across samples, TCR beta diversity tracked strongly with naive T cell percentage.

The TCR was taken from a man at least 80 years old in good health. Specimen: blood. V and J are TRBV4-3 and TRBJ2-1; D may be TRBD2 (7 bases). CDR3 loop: CASSQERGQFAGVDNEQFF. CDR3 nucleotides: TGCGCCAGCAGCCAAGAACGGGGGCAGTTTGCGGGAGTAGACAATGAGCAGTTCTTC.